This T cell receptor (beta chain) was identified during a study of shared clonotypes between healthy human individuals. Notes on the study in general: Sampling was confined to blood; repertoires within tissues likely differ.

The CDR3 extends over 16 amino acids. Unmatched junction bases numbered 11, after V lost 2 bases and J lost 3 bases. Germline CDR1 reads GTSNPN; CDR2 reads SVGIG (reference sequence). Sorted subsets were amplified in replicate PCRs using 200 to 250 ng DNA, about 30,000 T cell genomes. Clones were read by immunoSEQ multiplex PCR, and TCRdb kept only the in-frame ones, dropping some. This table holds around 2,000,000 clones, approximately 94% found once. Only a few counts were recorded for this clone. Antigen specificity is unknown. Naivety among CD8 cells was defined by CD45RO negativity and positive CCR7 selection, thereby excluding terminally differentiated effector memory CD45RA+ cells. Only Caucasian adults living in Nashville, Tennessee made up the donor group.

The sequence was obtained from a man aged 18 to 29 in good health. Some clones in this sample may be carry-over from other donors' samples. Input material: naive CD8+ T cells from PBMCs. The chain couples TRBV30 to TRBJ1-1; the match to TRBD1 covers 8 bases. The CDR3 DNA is TGTGCCTGGAGTATTGGACAGGGATGGTACGACACTGAAGCTTTCTTT. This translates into CAWSIGQGWYDTEAFF.